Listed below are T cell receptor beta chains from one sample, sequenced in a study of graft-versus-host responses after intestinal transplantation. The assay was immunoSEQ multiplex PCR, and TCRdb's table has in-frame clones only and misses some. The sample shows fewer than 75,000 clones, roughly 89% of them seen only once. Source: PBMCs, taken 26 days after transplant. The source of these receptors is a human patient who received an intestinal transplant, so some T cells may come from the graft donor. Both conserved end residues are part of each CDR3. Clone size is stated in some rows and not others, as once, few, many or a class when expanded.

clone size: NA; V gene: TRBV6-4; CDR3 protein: CASSPKPGQGGNEQFF
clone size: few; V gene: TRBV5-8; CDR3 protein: CASSLEARANYGYTF
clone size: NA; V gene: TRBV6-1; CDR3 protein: CASTEEEGNNQPQHF
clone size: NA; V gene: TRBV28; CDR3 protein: CASSLLAALGQPQHF
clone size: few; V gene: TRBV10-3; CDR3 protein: CAISVGGAYEQYF
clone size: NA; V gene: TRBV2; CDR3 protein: CASSEGWGRMTEAFF
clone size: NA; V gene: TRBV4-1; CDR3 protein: CASSQTGGSTETQYF
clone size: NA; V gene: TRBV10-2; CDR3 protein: CASRKTANYGYTF
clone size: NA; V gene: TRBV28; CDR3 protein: CASSIHIGQGHNQPQHF
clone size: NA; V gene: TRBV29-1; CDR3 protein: CRGQELYEQYF
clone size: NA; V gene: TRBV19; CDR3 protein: CASSRPGQGVEKLFF
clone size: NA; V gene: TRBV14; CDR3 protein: CASSHSPSGGPYNEQFF
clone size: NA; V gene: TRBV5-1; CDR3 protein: CASSLSRGGPNEQFF
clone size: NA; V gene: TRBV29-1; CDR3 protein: CSTSGTLTDTQYF
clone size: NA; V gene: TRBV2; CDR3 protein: CASSDGLNTGELFF
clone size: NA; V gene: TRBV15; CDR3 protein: CATSRASGTGATEAFF
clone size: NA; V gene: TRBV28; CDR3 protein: CASSLDRGYGYTF
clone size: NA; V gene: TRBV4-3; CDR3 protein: CASSQDWAEKKLFF
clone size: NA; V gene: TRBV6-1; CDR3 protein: CASRRRMNTEAFF
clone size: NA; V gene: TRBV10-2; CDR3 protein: CASSAGSHYEQYF
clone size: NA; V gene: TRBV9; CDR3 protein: CASSQGPTDTQYF
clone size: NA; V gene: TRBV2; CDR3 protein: CASSEYLPGAGNTEAFF
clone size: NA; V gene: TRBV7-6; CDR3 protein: CASSYGGGDTEAFF
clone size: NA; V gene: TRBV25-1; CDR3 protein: CASSGRQGPYRDGYTF
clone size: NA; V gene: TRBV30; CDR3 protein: CAWSVQYRVLEQYF
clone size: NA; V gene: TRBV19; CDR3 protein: CASHPPGLLTGELFF
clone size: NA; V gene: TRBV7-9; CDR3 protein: CASSFRTGPAMTEQFF
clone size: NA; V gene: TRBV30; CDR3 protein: CAWSVNSDDTGELFF
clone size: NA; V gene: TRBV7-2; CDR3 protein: CASNPSTWDEQYF
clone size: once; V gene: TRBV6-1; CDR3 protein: CASSERDSEGQPQHF
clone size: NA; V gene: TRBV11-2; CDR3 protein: CASSSEAAGVSSEQFF
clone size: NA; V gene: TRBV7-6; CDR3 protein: CASSSSDTGQGVQETQYF
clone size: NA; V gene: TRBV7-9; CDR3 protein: CASEPATNEKLFF
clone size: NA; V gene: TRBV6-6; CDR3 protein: CASNRQGFYGYTF
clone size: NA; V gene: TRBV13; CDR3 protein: CASSLGTSGVEQFF
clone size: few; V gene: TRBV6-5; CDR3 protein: CASGLGPTNEQFF
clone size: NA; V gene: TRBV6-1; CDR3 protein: CASKNRDRDNGYTF
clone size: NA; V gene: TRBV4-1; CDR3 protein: CASSQTLQSNQPQHF
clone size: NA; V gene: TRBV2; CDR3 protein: CASSEDTTLTYNEQFF
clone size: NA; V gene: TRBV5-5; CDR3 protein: CASSFVGDNSPLHF
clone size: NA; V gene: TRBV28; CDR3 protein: CASSLIQGGNQPQHF
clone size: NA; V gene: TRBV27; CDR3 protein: CASSLRADRAVQPQHF
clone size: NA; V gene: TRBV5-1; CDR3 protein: CASSWEVIGTEAFF
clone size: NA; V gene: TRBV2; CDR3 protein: CASSELQGDQPQHF
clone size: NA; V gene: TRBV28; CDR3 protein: CASRTGSQPQHF